This TCR beta chain is from a study of cytomegalovirus exposure and HLA in healthy donors. Notes on the study in general: Excluded were some V segments that proved indistinguishable, including TRBV6-2 and TRBV6-3. An analysis done earlier found most TCR beta V segments productive about 87% or about 30% of the time. Serostatus for CMV was the only available immune exposure information. Several of the most significant clusters appeared linked to common viral pathogens, based on a later analysis.

It was with 60 Vbeta and 13 Jbeta primers that the PCR ran. Method: immunoSEQ multiplex PCR; TCRdb's copy keeps in-frame clones and lacks some. Here the sample spans about 91,000 clones, about 70% being singletons. This CDR3 spans 14 amino acids. V was shortened by 3 bases and J by 7 bases, with 13 bases between the two germline ends. The germline CDR1 and CDR2 sequences are MNHNS and SASEGT. The table lists this clone with a count of one. Antigen: not known. This rearrangement joins TRBV6-1 to TRBJ1-5; TRBD1 is a possible D gene (6 bases). This clonotype was obtained from a female donor in good health and CMV-seronegative. Input material: PBMCs. The CDR3 loop reads CASSDTRGGQPQHF. In DNA, the CDR3 is TGTGCCAGCAGTGACACCAGGGGAGGGCAGCCCCAGCATTTT.